A selection of T cell receptor beta chains follows, all from one sample in a study of blood T cell repertoires in COVID-19. Some clones are missing from TCRdb's copy, which holds only in-frame ones; the method was immunoSEQ multiplex PCR. The table has about 51,000 clones, 65% to 90% seen once. Specimen: peripheral blood. These receptors were obtained from a man aged 55-75 years with acute or convalescent COVID-19. Both conserved end residues are trimmed from each CDR3.

CDR3 protein: ASSLAAGGTGELF
V gene: TRBV5-5
J gene: TRBJ2-2

CDR3 protein: ASSPQDRVGYQPQH
V gene: TRBV16
J gene: TRBJ1-5

CDR3 protein: ATSREGYTAYNEQF
V gene: TRBV15
J gene: TRBJ2-1

CDR3 protein: ASTANYGYT
V gene: TRBV6-1
J gene: TRBJ1-2

CDR3 protein: ASSPPGLADYNEQF
V gene: TRBV28
J gene: TRBJ2-1

CDR3 protein: ASSPARDRKETQY
V gene: TRBV18
J gene: TRBJ2-5

CDR3 protein: ASSLADRSSGNTIY
V gene: TRBV5-4
J gene: TRBJ1-3

CDR3 protein: ASSYLAGANNEQF
V gene: TRBV7-9
J gene: TRBJ2-1

CDR3 protein: ASSQERTGTEAF
V gene: TRBV4-1
J gene: TRBJ1-1

CDR3 protein: ATGSGSRGSEAF
V gene: TRBV15
J gene: TRBJ1-1

CDR3 protein: ASSAIDSRYGYT
V gene: TRBV2
J gene: TRBJ1-2

CDR3 protein: ASSPSPMGGKGPNTEAF
V gene: TRBV7-9
J gene: TRBJ1-1

CDR3 protein: ASSANEGQINSPLH
V gene: TRBV9
J gene: TRBJ1-6

CDR3 protein: ASSDGLAGALSYNEQF
V gene: TRBV2
J gene: TRBJ2-1

CDR3 protein: ASSQDGTGGNQPQH
V gene: TRBV4-1
J gene: TRBJ1-5

CDR3 protein: ASSPLTGELF
V gene: TRBV7-6
J gene: TRBJ2-2

CDR3 protein: ASRRETGELF
V gene: TRBV28
J gene: TRBJ2-2

CDR3 protein: ASSRTGENEKLF
V gene: TRBV7-8
J gene: TRBJ1-4

CDR3 protein: ASSFLMTRTGNTIY
V gene: TRBV28
J gene: TRBJ1-3

CDR3 protein: ASSSETAMNTEAF
V gene: TRBV28
J gene: TRBJ1-1

CDR3 protein: ASSPAGTGPYEQY
V gene: TRBV4-1
J gene: TRBJ2-7

CDR3 protein: SVEGGRVNYGYT
V gene: TRBV29-1
J gene: TRBJ1-2

CDR3 protein: ASSLTPQRPTYEQY
V gene: TRBV28
J gene: TRBJ2-7

CDR3 protein: ASSQERPRPNEKLF
V gene: TRBV4-3
J gene: TRBJ1-4

CDR3 protein: ASSFLQTYNEQF
V gene: TRBV5-6
J gene: TRBJ2-1

CDR3 protein: SAIQFYEQY
V gene: TRBV20-1
J gene: TRBJ2-7

CDR3 protein: ASSRGASGNNEQF
V gene: TRBV7-2
J gene: TRBJ2-1

CDR3 protein: ASSSRGGQGNEKLF
V gene: TRBV7-2
J gene: TRBJ1-4

CDR3 protein: ASSEVVAHYEQY
V gene: TRBV6-1
J gene: TRBJ2-7

CDR3 protein: ASSQSGTSGYNEQF
V gene: TRBV4-2
J gene: TRBJ2-1

CDR3 protein: ASSYSGFQGGEKLF
V gene: TRBV6-5
J gene: TRBJ1-4

CDR3 protein: ASSLFGRGNEQY
V gene: TRBV5-6
J gene: TRBJ2-7

CDR3 protein: ASSVGSPGLSYEQY
V gene: TRBV9
J gene: TRBJ2-7

CDR3 protein: ASSEGVLFTEAF
V gene: TRBV6-1
J gene: TRBJ1-1

CDR3 protein: ASSQGWRPRTDTQY
V gene: TRBV3-1/TRBV3-2
J gene: TRBJ2-3

CDR3 protein: ASSLTGVEAF
V gene: TRBV27
J gene: TRBJ1-1

CDR3 protein: ASSLNLLNEQF
V gene: TRBV7-2
J gene: TRBJ2-1

CDR3 protein: ASSPTRTGTNEKLF
V gene: TRBV5-4
J gene: TRBJ1-4

CDR3 protein: ASSLDREKPQH
V gene: TRBV2
J gene: TRBJ1-5

CDR3 protein: ASSYNGDSGFNEQY
V gene: TRBV6-2/TRBV6-3
J gene: TRBJ2-7

CDR3 protein: ASSVDRAGTGELF
V gene: TRBV9
J gene: TRBJ2-2

CDR3 protein: ASSIFTSSYNEQF
V gene: TRBV19
J gene: TRBJ2-1

CDR3 protein: ASSFQTREQF
V gene: TRBV7-2
J gene: TRBJ2-1

CDR3 protein: ARSFSMQEAGRFYYEQY
V gene: TRBV5-3
J gene: TRBJ2-7

CDR3 protein: ASRFYPGNQPQH
V gene: TRBV4-1
J gene: TRBJ1-5

CDR3 protein: ASNGVGGSRYGYT
V gene: TRBV21-1
J gene: TRBJ1-2

CDR3 protein: ASSQGLETSGYEKLF
V gene: TRBV3-1/TRBV3-2
J gene: TRBJ1-4

CDR3 protein: ASSRDQSVGYT
V gene: TRBV14
J gene: TRBJ1-2

CDR3 protein: ASRGFIEGEQY
V gene: TRBV2
J gene: TRBJ2-7

CDR3 protein: ASNEQGAYNEQF
V gene: TRBV5-4
J gene: TRBJ2-1

CDR3 protein: ATRPRGHVTGELF
V gene: TRBV27
J gene: TRBJ2-2

CDR3 protein: ASSREGRDEQF
V gene: TRBV28
J gene: TRBJ2-1

CDR3 protein: ASSIVPTGTYEQY
V gene: TRBV19
J gene: TRBJ2-7